The table lists the clone carrying this T cell receptor beta chain with a few counts. Trimming stripped 7 bases from V and 0 bases from J, with 16 bases between. CDR1 is MNHEY, CDR2 SMNVEV, per germline (reference sequence). There are 16 residues in the CDR3. As it was prepared, the TCRbeta library received unique molecular identifiers. TCRdb itself ran the PCR reads through MiXCR, one entry per CDR3 protein. The table lists 300,000 to 400,000 distinct CDR3 sequences, around 25% of them singletons. This specimen belongs to a study of T-cell reconstitution after alpha-beta-depleted transplantation in children.

Source: PBMCs, mostly from graft donor cells, taken 180 days after TCRalphabeta/CD19-depleted stem cell transplant. The clonotype was recovered from a male patient younger than 18 who had a stem cell transplant for acute lymphoblastic leukemia, so the T cells may come from the graft donor. The rearrangement uses TRBV27 and TRBJ2-1, with D perhaps TRBD2 (7 bases). For the CDR3, the DNA is TGTGCCAGCACCACGAGGGGGGGGGCCTCCTACAATGAGCAGTTCTTC. Its protein is CASTTRGGASYNEQFF.